The TCR beta chain under discussion was sequenced for a study of siplizumab effects on memory and regulatory T cells. Looked up from germline, CDR1 is SGDLS and CDR2 is YYNGEE. The CDR3 covers 15 residues. V was cut by 2 bases and J by 2 bases, with 10 bases left in between. The assay looked at 95,000 to 100,000 TCR templates in each sample. Using immunoSEQ multiplex PCR, the repertoire was profiled, and TCRdb retains in-frame clones only, with some absent. The table has about 100,000 clones, 94% seen once. Sequencing input: non-Treg CD4+ T cells sorted from blood. This clonotype originated in a human donor in good health. The chain recombines TRBV9 with TRBJ2-2; D assignment may be TRBD1 or TRBD2 (6 bases each). CDR3 protein: CASSVTGTNTGELFF. In DNA form, the CDR3 reads TGTGCCAGCAGCGTTACAGGGACTAACACCGGGGAGCTGTTTTTT.